This is a list of T cell receptor beta chains from one sample in a study of blood T cell repertoires in COVID-19. This table comes from immunoSEQ multiplex PCR, and its TCRdb copy is limited to in-frame clones, with some not included. The sample lists under 50,000 clones, about 90% occurring once. Specimen: peripheral blood. These receptors all come from a man in his 70s with active COVID-19. Both conserved end residues are part of each CDR3. The D gene is left open where the match is weak. The size entry is marked missing in some rows and otherwise reads once, few, many or a size class.

v_call: TRBV5-3; j_call: TRBJ2-2; clone_size: NA; d_call: NA; cdr3_nt: TGTGCCAGAAGCCCTCACAGGAGCGCGAACACCGGGGAGCTGTTTTTT; cdr3_aa: CARSPHRSANTGELFF
v_call: TRBV7-2; j_call: TRBJ2-1; clone_size: NA; d_call: NA; cdr3_nt: TGTGCCAGCAGCTTACAAAGGGGTTACAATGAGCAGTTCTTC; cdr3_aa: CASSLQRGYNEQFF
v_call: TRBV29-1; j_call: TRBJ1-2; clone_size: once; d_call: NA; cdr3_nt: TGCAGCGTAGGGGAACCCAGTGGTGGCTACACCTTC; cdr3_aa: CSVGEPSGGYTF
v_call: TRBV5-1; j_call: TRBJ1-1; clone_size: NA; d_call: NA; cdr3_nt: TGCGCCAGCAGCTTGGCTAGCCGTGGGGAAGGAGCTTTCTTT; cdr3_aa: CASSLASRGEGAFF
v_call: TRBV11-2; j_call: TRBJ1-5; clone_size: NA; d_call: NA; cdr3_nt: TGTGCCAGCAGCGAGGGACATTGGCAGCCCCAGCATTTT; cdr3_aa: CASSEGHWQPQHF
v_call: TRBV2; j_call: TRBJ1-1; clone_size: few; d_call: NA; cdr3_nt: TGTGCCAGCGGGGGCCGGGGAGGGGGATGGACTGAAGCTTTCTTT; cdr3_aa: CASGGRGGGWTEAFF
v_call: TRBV5-1; j_call: TRBJ1-2; clone_size: NA; d_call: TRBD1; cdr3_nt: TGCGCCAGCAGCTTGGGGGGACAGGGAAATGGCTACACCTTC; cdr3_aa: CASSLGGQGNGYTF
v_call: TRBV27; j_call: TRBJ2-3; clone_size: NA; d_call: TRBD2; cdr3_nt: TGTGCCAGCAGTAGGACTAGCGGGGGGCACATGAATACGCAGTATTTT; cdr3_aa: CASSRTSGGHMNTQYF
v_call: TRBV6-6; j_call: TRBJ1-3; clone_size: NA; d_call: TRBD1; cdr3_nt: TGTGCCAGCAGTTACTCAGGACAGGGAGGTGGAAACACCATATATTTT; cdr3_aa: CASSYSGQGGGNTIYF
v_call: TRBV5-4; j_call: TRBJ2-4; clone_size: NA; d_call: NA; cdr3_nt: TGTGCCAGCAGCTTGGGAGGGGGAGTTCTAGCCAAAAACATTCAGTACTTC; cdr3_aa: CASSLGGGVLAKNIQYF
v_call: TRBV29-1; j_call: TRBJ1-5; clone_size: NA; d_call: TRBD1; cdr3_nt: TGCAGCGTCCGGACAGGGGGAAAGGAACAGCCCCAGCATTTT; cdr3_aa: CSVRTGGKEQPQHF
v_call: TRBV27; j_call: TRBJ2-1; clone_size: NA; d_call: TRBD2; cdr3_nt: TGTGCCAGCAGCATGACTAGCGGGGTCTACAATGAGCAGTTCTTC; cdr3_aa: CASSMTSGVYNEQFF
v_call: TRBV5-6; j_call: TRBJ1-6; clone_size: NA; d_call: NA; cdr3_nt: TGTGCCAGCAGCTTGTCAGAATCACCCCTCCACTTT; cdr3_aa: CASSLSESPLHF
v_call: TRBV7-2; j_call: TRBJ2-5; clone_size: NA; d_call: NA; cdr3_nt: TGTGCCGGCAGCTCGGGGGGCCTGGAGACCCAGTACTTC; cdr3_aa: CAGSSGGLETQYF
v_call: TRBV6-4; j_call: TRBJ2-7; clone_size: NA; d_call: TRBD1; cdr3_nt: TGTGCCAGCAGTGCCCCCGGGACAGCTACCTACGAGCAGTACTTC; cdr3_aa: CASSAPGTATYEQYF
v_call: TRBV5-8; j_call: TRBJ2-2; clone_size: NA; d_call: TRBD1; cdr3_nt: TGTGCCAGCAGCGGAACAGGGGAATTTGCCGGGGAGCTGTTTTTT; cdr3_aa: CASSGTGEFAGELFF
v_call: TRBV11-2; j_call: TRBJ2-3; clone_size: NA; d_call: NA; cdr3_nt: TGTGCCAGCAGCTTCCTTGAGGAGGGGACAGATACGCAGTATTTT; cdr3_aa: CASSFLEEGTDTQYF
v_call: TRBV3-1/TRBV3-2; j_call: TRBJ1-6; clone_size: NA; d_call: TRBD1; cdr3_nt: TGTGCCAGCAGCCTAGGGGTGGGACAGCGAACGTCCCTCCACTTT; cdr3_aa: CASSLGVGQRTSLHF
v_call: TRBV12-3/TRBV12-4; j_call: TRBJ1-4; clone_size: NA; d_call: NA; cdr3_nt: TGTGCCAGCAGTCACTATGATGAAAAACTGTTTTTT; cdr3_aa: CASSHYDEKLFF
v_call: TRBV7-2; j_call: TRBJ2-5; clone_size: NA; d_call: TRBD2; cdr3_nt: TGTGCCAGCAGCTTCGGGGGCGGGGGGCCCCAAGAGACCCAGTACTTC; cdr3_aa: CASSFGGGGPQETQYF
v_call: TRBV3-1/TRBV3-2; j_call: TRBJ2-2; clone_size: NA; d_call: TRBD2; cdr3_nt: TGTGCCAGCAGCCAAGAATCTGTCCGACTAGCGGGGGGGAGGAACACCGGGGAGCTGTTTTTT; cdr3_aa: CASSQESVRLAGGRNTGELFF
v_call: TRBV29-1; j_call: TRBJ2-6; clone_size: NA; d_call: NA; cdr3_nt: TGCAGCGTTTTCGGGTACTCTGGGGCCAACGTCCTGACTTTC; cdr3_aa: CSVFGYSGANVLTF
v_call: TRBV7-8; j_call: TRBJ2-2; clone_size: NA; d_call: NA; cdr3_nt: TGTGCCAGCAGCCCTGAGGTCGGGGAGCTGTTTTTT; cdr3_aa: CASSPEVGELFF
v_call: TRBV5-1; j_call: TRBJ2-2; clone_size: NA; d_call: NA; cdr3_nt: TGCGCCAGCAGCTTGGCCGGACAGAACACCGGGGAGCTGTTTTTT; cdr3_aa: CASSLAGQNTGELFF
v_call: TRBV6-5; j_call: TRBJ1-4; clone_size: NA; d_call: NA; cdr3_nt: TGTGCCAGCACGGGGGGCGCGGCTAATGAAAAACTGTTTTTT; cdr3_aa: CASTGGAANEKLFF
v_call: TRBV10-3; j_call: TRBJ1-2; clone_size: NA; d_call: TRBD1; cdr3_nt: TGTGCCATCAGTGGGACAGGGGAAGTTGGCTACACCTTC; cdr3_aa: CAISGTGEVGYTF
v_call: TRBV5-6; j_call: TRBJ2-3; clone_size: NA; d_call: NA; cdr3_nt: TGTGCCAGCAGCTTGGCCGGACTATTTGGGCAGTATTTT; cdr3_aa: CASSLAGLFGQYF
v_call: TRBV6-5; j_call: TRBJ1-4; clone_size: NA; d_call: TRBD1; cdr3_nt: TGTGCCAGCAGGGGACAGAATAATGAAAAACTGTTTTTT; cdr3_aa: CASRGQNNEKLFF
v_call: TRBV27; j_call: TRBJ1-6; clone_size: NA; d_call: TRBD1; cdr3_nt: TGTGCCAGCAGTTTATCAGGCAGGGGGCTCTATAATTCACCCCTCCACTTT; cdr3_aa: CASSLSGRGLYNSPLHF
v_call: TRBV5-4; j_call: TRBJ2-7; clone_size: few; d_call: TRBD1; cdr3_nt: TGTGCCAGCAGCCGAGAACAGGGGAAGGAGTACGAGCAGTACTTC; cdr3_aa: CASSREQGKEYEQYF
v_call: TRBV6-5; j_call: TRBJ1-2; clone_size: NA; d_call: TRBD1; cdr3_nt: TGTGCCAGCAGGGGGACAGGGGGGACATACACCTTC; cdr3_aa: CASRGTGGTYTF
v_call: TRBV7-2; j_call: TRBJ2-2; clone_size: NA; d_call: NA; cdr3_nt: TGTGCCAGCAGCTTAGAGTACAGGTTATCTGACGGGGAGCTGTTTTTT; cdr3_aa: CASSLEYRLSDGELFF
v_call: TRBV7-2; j_call: TRBJ2-1; clone_size: NA; d_call: TRBD1; cdr3_nt: TGTGCCAGCAGCTCGACAGGGGAGAGCTCCTACAATGAGCAGTTCTTC; cdr3_aa: CASSSTGESSYNEQFF
v_call: TRBV19; j_call: TRBJ2-7; clone_size: NA; d_call: TRBD2; cdr3_nt: TGTGCCAGTAGGGCTGCGGGGGGGCGCGAGCAGTACTTC; cdr3_aa: CASRAAGGREQYF
v_call: TRBV5-1; j_call: TRBJ1-3; clone_size: NA; d_call: NA; cdr3_nt: TGCGCCAGCAGCTTGAGGGGCTCTGGAAACACCATATATTTT; cdr3_aa: CASSLRGSGNTIYF
v_call: TRBV2; j_call: TRBJ2-1; clone_size: NA; d_call: NA; cdr3_nt: TGTGCCAGCAATCCAGAACCTGTAGCTGAGCAGTTCTTC; cdr3_aa: CASNPEPVAEQFF
v_call: TRBV6-2/TRBV6-3; j_call: TRBJ1-5; clone_size: few; d_call: TRBD1; cdr3_nt: TGTGCCAGCAGTTACACAGGGGTTGACAATCAGCCCCAGCATTTT; cdr3_aa: CASSYTGVDNQPQHF
v_call: TRBV2; j_call: TRBJ2-3; clone_size: NA; d_call: TRBD2; cdr3_nt: TGTGCCAGCAGAGGACTTAGCGGGGGCGCCCGCAATACGCAGTATTTT; cdr3_aa: CASRGLSGGARNTQYF
v_call: TRBV2; j_call: TRBJ1-4; clone_size: NA; d_call: TRBD1; cdr3_nt: TGTGCCCTACGGGACAGGCTTAATGAAAAACTGTTTTTT; cdr3_aa: CALRDRLNEKLFF
v_call: TRBV11-2; j_call: TRBJ2-7; clone_size: NA; d_call: NA; cdr3_nt: TGTGCCAGCAGCTTAGATTGGGGCAGGGGATACGAGCAGTACTTC; cdr3_aa: CASSLDWGRGYEQYF
v_call: TRBV15; j_call: TRBJ2-3; clone_size: NA; d_call: NA; cdr3_nt: TGTGCCACCAGCAACAGGGTGTGGGGGTCCACAGATACGCAGTATTTT; cdr3_aa: CATSNRVWGSTDTQYF